The 29 T cell receptor beta chains below all came from one sample that was sequenced in a study of blood T cells in healthy people across ages. Through a sample-barcoded 5' primer and a J-beta primer mix, a second PCR was run for about 6 to 12 cycles. TCRdb fed the 5' RACE reads into MiXCR, producing one record per CDR3 protein. The sample lists 800,000 to 900,000 distinct CDR3 sequences, around two thirds occurring once. Sample: blood. The source of these receptors is a man under 40 in good health.

This chain joins TRBV20-1 and TRBJ1-2; 9 nucleotides align to TRBD1. Germline V gene lookup returns CDR1 DFQATT and CDR2 SNEGSKA (reference sequence). The ends lost 0 bases at V and 1 base at J; junction bases unmatched: 6. The CDR3 has 16 amino acids. The CDR3 spells CSARDYGTGINYGYTF. CDR3 DNA sequence: TGCAGTGCTAGAGACTACGGGACAGGGATTAACTATGGCTACACCTTC.

The chain couples TRBV7-8 to TRBJ2-1; D is unclear. The CDR3 loop spans 14 amino acids. V lost 10 bases and J lost 0, with 13 bases in between. In germline, CDR1 is SGHVS, CDR2 FQNEAQ. The CDR3 here is CATLLPSSYNEQFF. DNA for the CDR3: TGTGCCACATTACTACCTAGCTCCTACAATGAGCAGTTCTTC.

For this clonotype: One end of the junction does not line up with germline, which may come from a read error. This chain uses TRBV9 with TRBJ2-7; 7 nucleotides agree with TRBD1. Germline lookup yields CDR1 SGDLS and CDR2 YYNGEE. The CDR3 extends over 15 amino acids. Here the CDR3 DNA reads TGTGCCAGCAGCGTAGACGGGACAGCGTCCTACGTGCAGTACTTC. Translating gives CASSVDGTASYVQYF.

In its sample, this clonotype was seen once. V gene TRBV20-1 combines with J gene TRBJ2-4, with 8 nucleotides matching TRBD1. The end of the DNA fits TRBJ2-7 better, so the J call may be wrong. The CDR3 runs 15 residues. CDR1 DFQATT and CDR2 SNEGSKA come from the germline V gene (reference sequence). In DNA, the CDR3 is TGCAGTGCGCGGCTGGGGACAGGAACTATCTACGAGCAGTACTTC. Translated, it gives CSARLGTGTIYEQYF.

This clonotype showed up many times. V gene TRBV29-1 combines with J gene TRBJ2-1, with D perhaps TRBD1 (5 bases). Germline V CDR1 and CDR2: SQVTM, ANQGSEA. Between the trimmed V and J ends, which lost 6 bases and 7 bases, there was a span of 19 bases. CDR3 length: 14 residues. CDR3 sequence (DNA): TGCAGCGTGGACACCGCGTTAACGTTGAATGAGCAGTTCTTC. It codes for CSVDTALTLNEQFF.

V gene TRBV20-1 combines with J gene TRBJ1-5; D unclear. V dropped 2 bases and J dropped 0 bases, with 11 bases sitting between them. The CDR3 loop spans 15 amino acids. CDR1 DFQATT and CDR2 SNEGSKA come from the germline V gene (reference sequence). The CDR3 region has the DNA TGCAGTGCTAGAATGACCGAGTATAGCAATCAGCCCCAGCATTTT. This sequence encodes CSARMTEYSNQPQHF.

The chain combines TRBV27 with TRBJ2-1, with D uncertain. This CDR3 contains 13 residues. CDR1 MNHEY and CDR2 SMNVEV come from the germline V gene (reference sequence). Deletions cut 2 bases from V and 7 bases from J, with 9 bases between. CDR3 loop: CASSLDWRNEQFF. DNA of the CDR3: TGTGCCAGCAGTTTAGATTGGCGGAATGAGCAGTTCTTC.

This clonotype was observed a few times. The chain has TRBV12-3 or TRBV12-4 and TRBJ2-1; 8 positions match TRBD1. The length of the CDR3 is 14 residues. V was clipped by 4 bases and J by 9 bases; unmatched bases: 8. CDR3 residues: CASSWTGQGSEQFF. CDR3 coding DNA: TGTGCCAGCAGTTGGACAGGGCAGGGGAGTGAGCAGTTCTTC.

This chain uses TRBV14 with TRBJ2-6, with D uncertain. Trimming took 2 bases from V and 0 from J, leaving 11 bases between them. The germline V gene encodes CDR1 SGHDN and CDR2 FVKESK. The CDR3 is made up of 17 amino acids. The CDR3 region is CASSQFGPSSGANVLTF. As DNA, the CDR3 is TGTGCCAGCAGCCAATTTGGACCCTCCTCTGGGGCCAACGTCCTGACTTTC.

This clonotype has only one observation. V usage is TRBV7-2 and J usage is TRBJ2-1, with 9 nucleotides matching TRBD1. This CDR3 has 18 amino acids. With V trimmed by 5 bases and J by 9 bases, 20 bases remained unmatched. Per the germline V gene, CDR1 is SGHTA and CDR2 is FQGNSA. CDR3 coding DNA: TGTGCCAGCAGCCCCACGACAGGGGGGGGGGGCGCATGGGTTGAGCAGTTCTTC. Its protein product is CASSPTTGGGGAWVEQFF.

The chain joins TRBV7-2 to TRBJ2-7; D call uncertain. This CDR3 contains 17 residues. V lost 0 bases and J lost 5, with 20 bases in between. CDR1 SGHTA and CDR2 FQGNSA come from the germline V gene. The chain's CDR3 is CASSLARFQVSRNEQYF. Here the CDR3 DNA reads TGTGCCAGCAGCTTAGCCAGGTTCCAAGTTTCGCGGAACGAGCAGTACTTC.

Remarks on this clonotype: The junction shows a germline mismatch at one end, possibly a read error. The chain has TRBV20-1 and TRBJ2-5; 11 nucleotides match TRBD2. This CDR3 contains 17 residues. From germline, CDR1 is DFQATT and CDR2 SNEGSKA (reference sequence). DNA of the CDR3: TGCAGTGTTAGAGATTGGGCTAGCGGGGGGTTCACAGAGACCCAGTACTTC. It codes for CSVRDWASGGFTETQYF.

The J gene is TRBJ2-5, the V gene TRBV14; the D gene is possibly TRBD1 (5 bases). Trimming stripped 1 base from V and 1 base from J, with 16 bases between. The CDR3 runs 17 residues. CDR1 is SGHDN and CDR2 is FVKESK in the germline V gene. Written as DNA, the CDR3 is TGTGCCAGCAGCCAAGTCGGGTGGGGCCACCTCCAAGAGACCCAGTACTTC. Amino acid sequence: CASSQVGWGHLQETQYF. The variable domain in full, with the rest retrieved from reference TRBV14 and TRBJ2-5, is EAGVTQFPSHSVIEKGQTVTLRCDPISGHDNLYWYRRVMGKEIKFLLHFVKESKQDESGMPNNRFLAERTGGTYSTLKVQPAELEDSGVYFCASSQVGWGHLQETQYFGPGTRLLVL.

The genes are TRBV27 and TRBJ2-1; 9 nucleotides align to TRBD1. With V trimmed by 5 bases and J by 5 bases, 10 bases remained unmatched. CDR1 MNHEY and CDR2 SMNVEV come from the germline V gene (reference sequence). This CDR3 is 16 amino acids long. The CDR3 loop reads CASSPGQGVLHNEQFF. CDR3 sequence (DNA): TGTGCCAGCAGTCCGGGACAGGGAGTCTTACACAATGAGCAGTTCTTC.

The rearrangement uses TRBV6-1 and TRBJ1-2, with 10 positions matching TRBD1. V was pared by 4 bases and J by 7 bases, with 9 bases of the junction left unmatched. Germline assignment: CDR1 MNHNS and CDR2 SASEGT. CDR3 length: 15 residues. Written as DNA, the CDR3 is TGTGCCAGCAGTGTTGACAGGGGGCAGTTATTTGGCTACACCTTC. Amino acids: CASSVDRGQLFGYTF.

The V and J genes are TRBV12-3 or TRBV12-4 and TRBJ2-6; a possible D gene is TRBD1 (6 bases). V was clipped by 7 bases and J by 0 bases, with 22 bases between them. CDR3 length equals 19 residues. CDR3 residues: CASNLDRPYASSGANVLTF. The CDR3 coding sequence is TGTGCCAGCAATCTAGACAGGCCATACGCCTCCTCTGGGGCCAACGTCCTGACTTTC.

J is TRBJ2-3 and V is TRBV25-1, with D perhaps matching TRBD1 or TRBD2 (5 bases each). Trimming removed 3 bases at V and 6 bases at J, with 19 bases between. Germline V gives CDR1 MGHDK, CDR2 SYGVNS. The CDR3 extends over 16 amino acids. Here the CDR3 reads CASSDRAGSNVDTQYF. The CDR3 DNA reads TGTGCCAGCAGTGACAGGGCGGGTTCGAACGTCGATACGCAGTATTTT.

The chain recombines TRBV28 with TRBJ2-4, with D possibly being TRBD1 or TRBD2 (5 bases each). The J call may be mistaken, given a closer DNA end match to TRBJ2-7. Germline CDR1 reads MDHEN; CDR2 reads SYDVKM. The length of the CDR3 is 14 residues. The CDR3 loop reads CASSLGAGVGEQYF. In DNA, the CDR3 is TGTGCCAGCAGTTTAGGGGCCGGGGTGGGCGAGCAGTACTTC.

The rearrangement links TRBV6-5 to TRBJ2-1; D possibly corresponds to TRBD1 (5 bases). The V gene lost 6 bases and the J gene lost 5 bases, with 8 bases spanning the gap. Per germline, CDR1 MNHEY and CDR2 SVGAGI. CDR3 length: 12 amino acids. CDR3 sequence reads: CASRVDNNEQFF. CDR3 coding DNA: TGTGCCAGCAGGGTGGACAACAATGAGCAGTTCTTC.

This chain connects TRBV28 to TRBJ2-3, with D maybe TRBD2 (6 bases). The CDR3 is 14 residues long. Germline-derived CDR1 and CDR2 are MDHEN and SYDVKM. The germline V and J ends were trimmed by 7 bases and 4 bases, with 15 bases remaining between them. The CDR3 region is CASMRLVVADTQYF. The CDR3 bases are TGTGCCAGCATGCGACTAGTGGTCGCAGATACGCAGTATTTT.

V and J are TRBV2 and TRBJ2-7; no reliable D call. Looked up from germline, CDR1 is SNHLY and CDR2 is FYNNEI. V lost 4 bases and J lost 4, with 17 bases in between. CDR3 length equals 15 residues. The CDR3 loop reads CASSGYTVNVYEQYF. DNA of the CDR3: TGTGCCAGCAGTGGCTACACAGTCAATGTATACGAGCAGTACTTC.

The V and J genes are TRBV9 and TRBJ2-2, with TRBD1 matching over 9 bases. The CDR3 has 15 residues. Germline trimming cut 3 bases from V and 3 bases from J; bases unmatched to any gene: 3. The germline CDR1 and CDR2 sequences are SGDLS and YYNGEE. The CDR3 nucleotides are TGTGCCAGCAGCGGGGGGACAGGGTACACCGGGGAGCTGTTTTTT. Protein: CASSGGTGYTGELFF.

The rearrangement joins TRBV7-2 to TRBJ2-5; D not resolved. The CDR3 is made up of 13 amino acids. Germline V CDR1 and CDR2: SGHTA, FQGNSA. V was shortened by 6 bases and J by 1 base, with 9 bases between the two germline ends. CDR3 coding DNA: TGTGCCAGCAGAGTCCGGCCCCAAGAGACCCAGTACTTC. This codes for CASRVRPQETQYF.

This clonotype came up once. The chain links TRBV5-1 to TRBJ1-6; 7 bases map to TRBD1. Germline V gene data show CDR1 as SGHRS and CDR2 as YFSETQ. The CDR3 loop spans 16 amino acids. V shed 0 bases and J 5 bases; nucleotides not matched to a gene: 5. This CDR3 is CASSLEGALDNSPLHF. DNA of the CDR3: TGCGCCAGCAGCTTGGAGGGGGCTTTGGATAATTCACCCCTCCACTTT.

This clonotype was seen only once. The V call is TRBV28, the J call TRBJ2-7, with D perhaps matching TRBD1 (6 bases). Trimming pared 3 bases from V and 5 bases from J, leaving 14 bases between. The germline V gene encodes CDR1 MDHEN and CDR2 SYDVKM. This CDR3 is 14 amino acids long. The chain's CDR3 is CASSLGDRSHEQYF. CDR3 in DNA: TGTGCCAGCAGTTTGGGCGACAGGTCCCACGAGCAGTACTTC.

The chain combines TRBV6-2 or TRBV6-3 with TRBJ2-3, with 9 bases fitting TRBD2. CDR1 is MNHEY and CDR2 is SVGEGT in the germline V gene. The CDR3 sequence is 16 residues long. The ends lost 8 bases at V and 1 base at J; junction bases unmatched: 10. The CDR3 region is CASASQRTSGTDTQYF. The CDR3 DNA is TGTGCCAGCGCCTCGCAGAGGACTAGCGGCACAGATACGCAGTATTTT.

This clonotype has more than one count but fewer than ten. The rearrangement joins TRBV12-3 or TRBV12-4 to TRBJ1-6; the D is unclear. This CDR3 has 14 residues. The V and J ends lost 5 bases and 8 bases respectively, with 13 bases between them. The CDR3 region is CASSDGQGYSPLHF. CDR3 bases: TGTGCCAGCAGTGACGGCCAAGGGTATTCACCCCTCCACTTT.

In this sample, this clonotype turned up once. This chain connects TRBV19 to TRBJ2-7; possibly TRBD1 or TRBD2 for D (5 bases each). There are 11 residues in the CDR3. Germline loops: CDR1 LNHDA, CDR2 SQIVND (reference sequence). V was cut by 11 bases and J by 2 bases, with 10 bases left in between. CDR3 in amino acids: CAVGTAYEQYF. In DNA form, the CDR3 reads TGTGCCGTGGGGACGGCCTACGAGCAGTACTTC.

This chain connects TRBV29-1 to TRBJ2-1; TRBD2 is a possible D gene (7 bases). Trimming cost V 8 bases and J 2 bases, with 13 bases left between them. CDR1 SQVTM and CDR2 ANQGSEA come from the germline V gene. The CDR3 is 13 amino acids. The CDR3 sequence: CSFTGGTYNEQFF. The CDR3 DNA is TGCAGCTTCACGGGGGGCACCTACAATGAGCAGTTCTTC.